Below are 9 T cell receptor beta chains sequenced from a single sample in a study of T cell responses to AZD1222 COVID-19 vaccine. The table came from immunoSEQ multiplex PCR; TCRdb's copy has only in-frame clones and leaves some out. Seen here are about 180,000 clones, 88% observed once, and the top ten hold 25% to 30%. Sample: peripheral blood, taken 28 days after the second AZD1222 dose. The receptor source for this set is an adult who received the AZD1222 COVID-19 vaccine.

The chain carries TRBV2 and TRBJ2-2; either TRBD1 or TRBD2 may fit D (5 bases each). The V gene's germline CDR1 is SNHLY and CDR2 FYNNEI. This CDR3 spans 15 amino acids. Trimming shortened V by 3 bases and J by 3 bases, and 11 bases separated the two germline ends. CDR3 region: CASSDGDRYTGELFF. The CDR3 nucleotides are TGTGCCAGCAGTGATGGGGACCGCTACACCGGGGAGCTGTTTTTT. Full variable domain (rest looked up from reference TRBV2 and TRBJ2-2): EPEVTQTPSHQVTQMGQEVILRCVPISNHLYFYWYRQILGQKVEFLVSFYNNEISEKSEIFDDQFSVERPDGSNFTLKIRSTKLEDSAMYFCASSDGDRYTGELFFGEGSRLTVL.

CDR3: CASSLMSWDNEQFF. CDR3 DNA: TGTGCCAGCAGCTTAATGTCGTGGGACAATGAGCAGTTCTTC. The chain carries TRBV7-3 and TRBJ2-1; D remains unclear. Looked up from germline, CDR1 is SGHTA and CDR2 is FQGTGA. The CDR3 totals 14 residues. V was trimmed by 1 base and J by 5 bases, leaving 9 bases between them.

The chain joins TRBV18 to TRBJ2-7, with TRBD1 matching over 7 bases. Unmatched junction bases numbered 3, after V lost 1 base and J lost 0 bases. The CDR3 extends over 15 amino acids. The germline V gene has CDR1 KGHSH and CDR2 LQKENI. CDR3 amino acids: CASSPRDSSSYEQYF. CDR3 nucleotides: TGTGCCAGCTCACCACGGGACAGTAGCTCCTACGAGCAGTACTTC.

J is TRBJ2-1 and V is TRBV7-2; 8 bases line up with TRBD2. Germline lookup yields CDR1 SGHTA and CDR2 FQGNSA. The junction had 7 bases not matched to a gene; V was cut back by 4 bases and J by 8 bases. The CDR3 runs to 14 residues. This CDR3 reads CASSSTAGGYEQFF. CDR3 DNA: TGTGCCAGCAGCTCCACGGCGGGGGGCTATGAGCAGTTCTTC.

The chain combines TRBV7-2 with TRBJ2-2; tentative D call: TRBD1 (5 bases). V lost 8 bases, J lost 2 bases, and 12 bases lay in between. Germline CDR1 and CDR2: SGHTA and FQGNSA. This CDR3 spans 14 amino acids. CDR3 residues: CASRDSSNTGELFF. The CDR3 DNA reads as TGTGCCAGCCGAGACAGCTCAAACACCGGGGAGCTGTTTTTT.

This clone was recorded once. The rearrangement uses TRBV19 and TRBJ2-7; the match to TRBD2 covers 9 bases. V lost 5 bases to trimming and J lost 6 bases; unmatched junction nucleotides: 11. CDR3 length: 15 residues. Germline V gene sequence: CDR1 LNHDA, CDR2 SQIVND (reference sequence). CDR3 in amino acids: CASSLGTSNSGEQYF. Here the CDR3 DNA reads TGTGCCAGTAGTCTAGGGACTAGCAATTCGGGCGAGCAGTACTTC.

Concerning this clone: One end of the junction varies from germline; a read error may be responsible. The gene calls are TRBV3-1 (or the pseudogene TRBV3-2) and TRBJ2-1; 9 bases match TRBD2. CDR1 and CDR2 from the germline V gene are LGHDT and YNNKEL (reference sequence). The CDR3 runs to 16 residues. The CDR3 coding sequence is TGTGCCAGCAGCCAACGGGGGACTAGCTCCCACAATGAGCAGTTCTTC. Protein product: CASSQRGTSSHNEQFF.

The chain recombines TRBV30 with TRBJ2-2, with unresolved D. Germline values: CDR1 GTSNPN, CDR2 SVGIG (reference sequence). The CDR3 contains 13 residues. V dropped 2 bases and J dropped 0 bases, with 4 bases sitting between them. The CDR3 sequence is CAWSWSNTGELFF. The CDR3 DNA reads TGTGCCTGGAGTTGGTCGAACACCGGGGAGCTGTTTTTT.

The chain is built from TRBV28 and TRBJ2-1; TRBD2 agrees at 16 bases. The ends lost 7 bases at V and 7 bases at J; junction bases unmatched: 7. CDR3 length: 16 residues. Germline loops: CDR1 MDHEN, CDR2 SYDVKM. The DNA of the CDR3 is TGTGCCAGCACCGAGGGGACTAGCGGGAGGGAAAATGAGCAGTTCTTC. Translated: CASTEGTSGRENEQFF.